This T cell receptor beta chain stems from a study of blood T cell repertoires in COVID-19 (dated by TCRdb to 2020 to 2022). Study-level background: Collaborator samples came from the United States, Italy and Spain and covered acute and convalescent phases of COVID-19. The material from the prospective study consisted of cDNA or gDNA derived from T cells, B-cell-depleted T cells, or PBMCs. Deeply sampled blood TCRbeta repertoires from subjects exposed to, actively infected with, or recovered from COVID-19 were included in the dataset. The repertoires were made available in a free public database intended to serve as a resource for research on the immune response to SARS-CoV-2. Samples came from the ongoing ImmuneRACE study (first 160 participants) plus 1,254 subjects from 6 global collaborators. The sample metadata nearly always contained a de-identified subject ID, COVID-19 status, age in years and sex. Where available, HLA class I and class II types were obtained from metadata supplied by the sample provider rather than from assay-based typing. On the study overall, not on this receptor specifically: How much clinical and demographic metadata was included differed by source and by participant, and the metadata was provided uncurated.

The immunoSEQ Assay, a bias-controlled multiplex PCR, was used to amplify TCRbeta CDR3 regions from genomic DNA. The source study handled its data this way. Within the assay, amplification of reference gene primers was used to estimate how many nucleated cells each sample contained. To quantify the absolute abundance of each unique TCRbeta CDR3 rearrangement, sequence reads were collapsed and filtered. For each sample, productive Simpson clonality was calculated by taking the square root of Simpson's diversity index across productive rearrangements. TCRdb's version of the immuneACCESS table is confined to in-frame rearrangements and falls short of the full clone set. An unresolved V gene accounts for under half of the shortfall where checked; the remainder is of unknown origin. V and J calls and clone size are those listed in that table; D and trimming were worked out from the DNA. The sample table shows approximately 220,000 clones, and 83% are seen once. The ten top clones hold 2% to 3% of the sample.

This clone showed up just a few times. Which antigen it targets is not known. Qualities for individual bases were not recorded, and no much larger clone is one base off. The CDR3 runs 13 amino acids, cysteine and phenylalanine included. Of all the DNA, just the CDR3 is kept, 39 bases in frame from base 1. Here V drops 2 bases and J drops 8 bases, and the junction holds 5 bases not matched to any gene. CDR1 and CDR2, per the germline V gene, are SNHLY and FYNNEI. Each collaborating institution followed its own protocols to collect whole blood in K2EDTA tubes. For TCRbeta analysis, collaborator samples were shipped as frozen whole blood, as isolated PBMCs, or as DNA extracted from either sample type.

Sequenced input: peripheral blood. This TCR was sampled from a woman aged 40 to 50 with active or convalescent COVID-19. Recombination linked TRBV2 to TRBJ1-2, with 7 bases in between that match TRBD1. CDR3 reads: CASSERGRGGYTF. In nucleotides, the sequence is TGTGCCAGCAGTGAAAGGGGGCGAGGAGGCTACACCTTC.